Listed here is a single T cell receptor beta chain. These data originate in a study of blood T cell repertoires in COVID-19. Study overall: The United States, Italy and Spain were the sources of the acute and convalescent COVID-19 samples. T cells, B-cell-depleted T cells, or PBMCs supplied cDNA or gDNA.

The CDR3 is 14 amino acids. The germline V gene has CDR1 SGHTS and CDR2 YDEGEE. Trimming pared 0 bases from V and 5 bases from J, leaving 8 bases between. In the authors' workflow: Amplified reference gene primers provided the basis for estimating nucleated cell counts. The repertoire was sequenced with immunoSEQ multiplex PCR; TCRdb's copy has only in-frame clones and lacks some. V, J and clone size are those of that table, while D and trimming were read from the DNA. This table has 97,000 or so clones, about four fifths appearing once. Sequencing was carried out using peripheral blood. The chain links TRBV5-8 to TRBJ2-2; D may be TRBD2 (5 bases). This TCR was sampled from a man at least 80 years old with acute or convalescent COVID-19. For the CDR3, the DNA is TGTGCCAGCAGCTTGGTGGGCGGGACCGGGGAGCTGTTTTTT. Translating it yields CASSLVGGTGELFF.